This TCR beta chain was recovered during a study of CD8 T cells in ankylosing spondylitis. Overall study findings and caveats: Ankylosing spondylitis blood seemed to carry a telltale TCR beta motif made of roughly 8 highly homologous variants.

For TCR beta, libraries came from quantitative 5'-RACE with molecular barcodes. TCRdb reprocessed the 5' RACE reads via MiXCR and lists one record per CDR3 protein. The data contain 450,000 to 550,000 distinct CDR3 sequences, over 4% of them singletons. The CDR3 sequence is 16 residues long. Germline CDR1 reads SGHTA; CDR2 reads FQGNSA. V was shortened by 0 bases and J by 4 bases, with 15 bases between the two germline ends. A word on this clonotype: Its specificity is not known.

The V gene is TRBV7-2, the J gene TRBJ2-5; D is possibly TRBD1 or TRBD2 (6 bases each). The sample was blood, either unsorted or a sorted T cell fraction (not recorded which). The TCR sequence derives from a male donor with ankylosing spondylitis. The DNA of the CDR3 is TGTGCCAGCAGCTTAGCGGGGGGAATCAGGGGAGAGACCCAGTACTTC. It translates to CASSLAGGIRGETQYF.